This is a list of T cell receptor beta chains from one sample in a study of blood T cell repertoires in COVID-19. This table comes from immunoSEQ multiplex PCR, and its TCRdb copy is limited to in-frame clones, with some not included. The top ten hold around 3.1% of the sample, which has under 250,000 clones, over 75% seen once. What was sequenced was PBMCs or T cells enriched from blood (not recorded which). All receptors derive from a woman aged 40-49 years who had been exposed to COVID-19. Both conserved end residues are part of each CDR3. D genes are given only for firm matches. Only part of the rows carry a size: once, few, many, or a class if the clone is expanded.

>TRBD1|TRBJ1-6|-|TRBV9
CASSVTGMADSPLHF
TGTGCCAGCAGCGTGACAGGGATGGCGGATTCACCCCTCCACTTT
>TRBD2|TRBJ2-1|-|TRBV28
CASSSLAGSSYNEQFF
TGTGCCAGCAGTTCTCTAGCGGGGAGCTCCTACAATGAGCAGTTCTTC
>-|TRBJ2-6|-|TRBV19
CASSITGANVLTF
TGTGCCAGTAGTATTACTGGGGCCAACGTCCTGACTTTC
>TRBD1|TRBJ2-4|-|TRBV6-5
CASSYSQGAAKNIQYF
TGTGCCAGCAGTTACTCGCAGGGGGCGGCCAAAAACATTCAGTACTTC
>TRBD2|TRBJ2-2|-|TRBV5-1
CASSIGVSASGTGELFF
TGCGCCAGCAGCATAGGGGTGTCGGCTAGCGGTACCGGGGAGCTGTTTTTT
>-|TRBJ1-4|-|TRBV10-3
CAISESTGYNEKLFF
TGTGCCATCAGTGAGTCAACAGGGTATAATGAAAAACTGTTTTTT
>-|TRBJ2-6|-|TRBV4-1
CASSQAGSSGANVLTF
TGCGCCAGCAGCCAAGCGGGGAGCTCTGGGGCCAACGTCCTGACTTTC
>-|TRBJ2-1|-|TRBV24-1
CATSDRPDSGLYNEQFF
TGTGCCACCAGTGATAGGCCGGATAGCGGCTTATACAATGAGCAGTTCTTC
>-|TRBJ1-6|-|TRBV5-1
CASRIDRSNSPLHF
TGTGCCAGCAGGATTGACAGGTCTAATTCACCCCTCCACTTT
>-|TRBJ1-1|-|TRBV7-8
CASSFAGAGAQAFF
TGTGCCAGCAGCTTCGCCGGCGCGGGTGCCCAAGCTTTCTTT
>TRBD2|TRBJ2-5|-|TRBV5-8
CASSWGLGGSNRGETQYF
TGTGCCAGCAGCTGGGGATTGGGCGGGAGTAACCGGGGAGAGACCCAGTACTTC
>-|TRBJ1-5|few|TRBV7-2
CASSFTGGQGYQPQHF
TGTGCCAGCAGCTTCACGGGCGGCCAGGGTTATCAGCCCCAGCATTTT
>-|TRBJ2-3|-|TRBV11-1
CASSPQNGGQYF
TGTGCCAGCAGCCCTCAGAACGGGGGGCAGTATTTT
>TRBD1|TRBJ1-3|once|TRBV7-2
CASSWDSSGNTIYF
TGTGCCAGCAGCTGGGACAGCTCTGGAAACACCATATATTTT
>TRBD1|TRBJ1-1|-|TRBV4-2
CASSPSGTANTEAFF
TGTGCCAGCAGCCCTTCCGGGACAGCGAACACTGAAGCTTTCTTT
>-|TRBJ2-7|-|TRBV2
CASSARRTYEQYF
TGTGCCAGCAGTGCTAGACGGACCTACGAGCAGTACTTC
>-|TRBJ2-1|-|TRBV5-5
CASSLGVGGRSEQFF
TGTGCCAGCAGCTTGGGCGTAGGGGGTCGCTCGGAGCAGTTCTTC
>TRBD1|TRBJ2-1|-|TRBV15
CATSRGQGINEQFF
TGTGCCACCAGCAGGGGACAGGGGATCAATGAGCAGTTCTTC
>TRBD2|TRBJ2-7|-|TRBV9
CASSVTSGGSEQYF
TGTGCCAGCAGCGTCACTAGCGGGGGGAGTGAGCAGTACTTC
>-|TRBJ1-5|-|TRBV27
CASSQQGVVWPQHF
TGTGCCAGCAGTCAACAGGGAGTTGTGTGGCCCCAGCATTTT
>TRBD1|TRBJ2-6|-|TRBV27
CASSFTLLAGQDLISGANVLTF
TGTGCCAGCAGTTTTACCCTCTTGGCAGGACAGGACCTCATCTCTGGGGCCAACGTCCTGACTTTC
>TRBD1|TRBJ1-2|-|TRBV5-4
CASSVDRGLSGYTF
TGTGCCAGCAGCGTGGACAGGGGGCTATCAGGCTACACCTTC
>TRBD2|TRBJ2-4|-|TRBV6-2/TRBV6-3
CASSYSSLAGGRNLAKNIQYF
TGTGCCAGCAGTTACTCGAGTCTAGCGGGGGGCCGAAACCTAGCCAAAAACATTCAGTACTTC
>-|TRBJ1-5|-|TRBV27
CASSFSSARAQHF
TGTGCCAGCAGTTTTTCCTCGGCCAGGGCCCAGCATTTT
>TRBD2|TRBJ2-1|few|TRBV20-1
CSASSGTSGNNEQFF
TGCAGTGCTAGTAGTGGGACTAGCGGGAACAATGAGCAGTTCTTC
>TRBD1|TRBJ1-6|-|TRBV6-4
CASSAETGGRGSPLHF
TGTGCCAGCAGCGCCGAGACAGGGGGCAGAGGTTCACCCCTCCACTTT
>-|TRBJ1-1|-|TRBV5-6
CASSLGVEAFF
TGTGCCAGCAGCTTGGGAGTTGAAGCTTTCTTT
>TRBD1|TRBJ1-2|-|TRBV3-1/TRBV3-2
CASTLDVTGTGGNYGYTF
TGTGCCAGCACATTGGACGTAACCGGGACAGGGGGCAATTATGGCTACACCTTC
>TRBD1|TRBJ2-5|once|TRBV18
CASSSGQARQETQYF
TGTGCCAGCTCGTCGGGACAGGCCCGCCAAGAGACCCAGTACTTC
>TRBD1|TRBJ2-2|-|TRBV24-1
CATTDTRQGRTGELFF
TGTGCCACCACCGATACCCGACAGGGGAGAACCGGGGAGCTGTTTTTT
>TRBD2|TRBJ2-7|-|TRBV7-2
CASSPWRGDSYEQYF
TGTGCCAGCAGCCCCTGGCGGGGGGACTCCTACGAGCAGTACTTC
>TRBD2|TRBJ2-1|few|TRBV7-7
CASSLLAGGHNEQFF
TGTGCTAGCAGCTTGCTAGCGGGAGGCCACAATGAGCAGTTCTTC
>-|TRBJ2-3|-|TRBV20-1
CSPRERDTQYF
TGCAGCCCGAGGGAACGCGATACGCAGTATTTT
>TRBD2|TRBJ2-7|-|TRBV18
CASSPRGGYEQYF
TGTGCCAGCTCACCCCGGGGGGGGTACGAGCAGTACTTC
>TRBD1|TRBJ1-2|-|TRBV10-3
CAITQIGGSGYTF
TGTGCCATCACACAAATAGGGGGCTCTGGCTACACCTTC
>TRBD1|TRBJ1-2|-|TRBV10-3
CAISPHRDRGPYYGYTF
TGTGCCATCAGCCCCCACCGGGACAGGGGGCCGTACTATGGCTACACCTTC
>-|TRBJ2-5|-|TRBV12-3/TRBV12-4
CASSRVAGETQYF
TGTGCCAGCAGCCGGGTAGCAGGGGAGACCCAGTACTTC
>-|TRBJ1-2|-|TRBV7-3
CASSPGQQNYGYTF
TGTGCCAGCAGCCCAGGACAGCAGAACTATGGCTACACCTTC
>TRBD1|TRBJ1-6|-|TRBV27
CASSTPRHRDRESPLHF
TGTGCCAGCAGTACCCCCAGACACCGGGACAGAGAATCACCCCTCCACTTT
>-|TRBJ1-5|few|TRBV4-3
CASSQGGGVNQPQHF
TGCGCCAGCAGCCAGGGAGGGGGGGTCAATCAGCCCCAGCATTTT
>TRBD1|TRBJ1-1|-|TRBV9
CASSALQGAVEAFF
TGTGCCAGCAGCGCCCTACAGGGGGCGGTTGAAGCTTTCTTT
>TRBD1|TRBJ1-4|-|TRBV2
CASREQGWANEKLFF
TGTGCCAGCAGGGAACAGGGGTGGGCTAATGAAAAACTGTTTTTT
>-|TRBJ1-4|-|TRBV7-6
CASSLVLGSTNEKLFF
TGTGCCAGCAGCTTAGTTTTGGGCTCAACTAATGAAAAACTGTTTTTT
>-|TRBJ2-2|few|TRBV3-1/TRBV3-2
CASSLNRDTNTGELFF
TGTGCCAGCAGCCTCAACCGGGACACAAACACCGGGGAGCTGTTTTTT
>-|TRBJ2-2|-|TRBV12-2
CASRFPRTSGSGVWDTGELFF
TGTGCAAGTCGCTTCCCCAGGACTAGCGGGAGTGGGGTTTGGGACACCGGGGAGCTGTTTTTT
>-|TRBJ2-1|-|TRBV12-3/TRBV12-4
CASSLQGFEQFF
TGTGCCAGCAGTCTACAGGGATTTGAGCAGTTCTTC
>TRBD1|TRBJ1-1|-|TRBV3-1/TRBV3-2
CASRPGTESGEAFF
TGTGCCAGCCGTCCCGGGACAGAGAGTGGTGAAGCTTTCTTT
>-|TRBJ1-4|-|TRBV7-9
CASRPTAATNEKLFF
TGTGCCAGCAGACCTACAGCTGCAACTAATGAAAAACTGTTTTTT
>TRBD2|TRBJ2-3|-|TRBV24-1
CATSDTSGGRQDTQYF
TGTGCCACCAGTGATACTAGCGGGGGGCGGCAGGATACGCAGTATTTT
>TRBD2|TRBJ2-1|-|TRBV7-9
CASSSLFGLAGGRNEQFF
TGTGCCAGCAGTTCTCTTTTTGGACTAGCGGGAGGGCGGAATGAGCAGTTCTTC
>-|TRBJ1-1|-|TRBV19
CASSVTGTEAFF
TGTGCCAGTAGTGTAACAGGGACTGAAGCTTTCTTT
>TRBD1|TRBJ1-3|-|TRBV7-2
CASSQTGVPGNTIYF
TGTGCCAGCAGCCAGACAGGGGTGCCTGGAAACACCATATATTTT
>-|TRBJ1-3|-|TRBV11-2
CASSHIRNTIYF
TGTGCCAGCAGCCACATCAGAAACACCATATATTTT
>TRBD1|TRBJ2-7|-|TRBV7-8
CASSLTGGMNEQYF
TGTGCCAGCAGCTTAACAGGGGGCATGAACGAGCAGTACTTC
>TRBD1|TRBJ2-7|-|TRBV11-2
CASISPRGPYEQYF
TGTGCCAGCATATCCCCGAGGGGGCCCTACGAGCAGTACTTC
>TRBD1|TRBJ1-5|-|TRBV6-2/TRBV6-3
CASSPSRQGNQPQHF
TGTGCCAGCAGTCCCTCCCGACAGGGGAATCAGCCCCAGCATTTT
>-|TRBJ2-1|-|TRBV4-3
CASSPGQGSYNEQFF
TGCGCCAGCAGTCCCGGGCAGGGCTCCTACAATGAGCAGTTCTTC
>-|TRBJ1-1|-|TRBV28
CASNPTGHFEAFF
TGTGCCAGCAACCCTACGGGACACTTTGAAGCTTTCTTT
>-|TRBJ2-4|-|TRBV5-1
CASSLETGRTNIQYF
TGCGCCAGCAGCTTGGAGACGGGGAGAACAAACATTCAGTACTTC